The 26 T cell receptor beta chains below all came from one sample that was sequenced in a study of blood T cell repertoires in COVID-19. Produced via immunoSEQ multiplex PCR; TCRdb's table is partial and in-frame only. The data contain around 330,000 clones, about 89% of them singletons. Material for sequencing was PBMCs or T cells enriched from blood (not recorded which). These receptors all come from a man aged 60 to 69 who had recovered from COVID-19.

The CDR3 protein is CASSSGQGTIGNTIYF. DNA for the CDR3: TGTGCCAGCAGCTCCGGACAGGGTACTATCGGAAACACCATATATTTT. J is TRBJ1-3 and V is TRBV7-2, with 8 nucleotides matching TRBD1. This CDR3 is built from 16 residues. The V segment lost 4 bases and the J segment 4 bases; nucleotides outside the gene matches: 9. The germline V gene has CDR1 SGHTA and CDR2 FQGNSA.

Notes on this clone: At one of its ends the junction is not consistent with the germline gene, which may arise from a read error. The chain links TRBV28 to TRBJ2-1; 10 bases match TRBD1. The CDR3 runs to 11 residues. Looked up from germline, CDR1 is MDHEN and CDR2 is SYDVKM. CDR3 in DNA: TGCAGGACAGGGGGCTACAATGAGCAGTTCTTC. It yields the protein CRTGGYNEQFF.

V usage is TRBV13 and J usage is TRBJ2-7, with 7 bases fitting TRBD2. V gave up 6 bases and J gave up 6 bases; unmatched junction bases: 11. Germline CDR1 is PRHDT and CDR2 is FYEKMQ (reference sequence). This CDR3 has 14 amino acids. CDR3 loop: CASRPHEGRVEQYF. CDR3 bases: TGTGCCAGCAGACCCCATGAGGGGAGGGTCGAGCAGTACTTC.

This CDR3 is CASSQIGGTGYSPLHF. The CDR3 DNA follows: TGTGCCAGCAGCCAAATAGGAGGGACAGGGTATTCACCCCTCCACTTT. The chain joins TRBV3-1 (or the pseudogene TRBV3-2) to TRBJ1-6, with 9 bases identical to TRBD1. V lost 2 bases, J lost 8 bases, and 7 bases stayed unmatched. In germline, CDR1 is LGHDT, CDR2 YNNKEL (reference sequence). This CDR3 has 16 residues.

The rearrangement links TRBV18 to TRBJ2-2, with 11 bases identical to TRBD1. Losses at the gene ends were 1 base for V and 4 bases for J; bases not matched to a gene: 2. From germline, CDR1 is KGHSH and CDR2 LQKENI. This CDR3 spans 16 amino acids. CDR3 in amino acids: CASSPLGTGGTGELFF. The CDR3 DNA is TGTGCCAGCTCACCACTCGGGACAGGGGGCACCGGGGAGCTGTTTTTT.

CDR3 loop: CASSFRGTSGGLRGEQYF. CDR3 coding DNA: TGCGCCAGCAGCTTTCGAGGAACTAGCGGAGGCCTGAGAGGGGAGCAGTACTTC. The chain employs TRBV5-1 and TRBJ2-7, with 8 bases lining up with TRBD2. The germline V gene has CDR1 SGHRS and CDR2 YFSETQ. This CDR3 contains 18 residues. J gave up 7 bases and V 2 bases, and 20 bases lay outside the gene matches.

The rearrangement joins TRBV19 to TRBJ2-7; no clear D. V lost 4 bases to trimming and J lost 1 base, with 8 bases between them. The CDR3 length is 13 residues. Germline CDR1 is LNHDA and CDR2 is SQIVND (reference sequence). The CDR3 coding sequence is TGTGCCAGTAGTAGGCAGACATCCTACGAGCAGTACTTC. Protein sequence: CASSRQTSYEQYF.

Details on this clone: Other nucleotide sequences in the sample specify the same CDR3. The V and J genes are TRBV7-2 and TRBJ1-1, with a possible D match to TRBD1 (5 bases). The CDR3 has 14 amino acids. The germline CDR1 and CDR2 sequences are SGHTA and FQGNSA. Trimming removed 1 base from V and 1 base from J, with 7 bases in between. CDR3 nucleotide sequence: TGTGCCAGCAGCTTAGGGGGGGGGAACACTGAAGCTTTCTTT. Encoded protein: CASSLGGGNTEAFF.

The rearrangement uses TRBV5-6 and TRBJ2-5, with 13 positions matching TRBD2. The CDR3 spans 15 residues. CDR1 is SGHDT, CDR2 YYEEEE, per germline. The J segment lost 5 bases and the V segment lost 5 bases, leaving 6 bases of the junction unmatched. This CDR3 reads CASRGLAGIRETQYF. CDR3 DNA sequence: TGTGCCAGCAGGGGACTAGCGGGGATTAGGGAGACCCAGTACTTC.

Remarks on this clone: Additional DNA sequences in this sample encode the identical CDR3. The chain links TRBV5-1 to TRBJ2-6; D is possibly TRBD1 (6 bases). V was shortened by 0 bases and J by 2 bases, with 6 bases between the two germline ends. This CDR3 comprises 15 residues. Germline CDR1 and CDR2: SGHRS and YFSETQ. The CDR3 DNA is TGCGCCAGCAGCTTGGGGGGGCCTGGGGCCAACGTCCTGACTTTC. It specifies CASSLGGPGANVLTF.

The chain recombines TRBV6-5 with TRBJ2-7, with 7 bases identical to TRBD2. The ends lost 7 bases at V and 2 bases at J; junction bases unmatched: 5. Germline CDR1 MNHEY, CDR2 SVGAGI. The CDR3 contains 13 residues. The CDR3 spells CASIKGRAYEQYF. The CDR3 nucleotides are TGTGCCAGCATAAAGGGGAGGGCCTACGAGCAGTACTTC.

The chain employs TRBV27 and TRBJ2-4; TRBD1 matches 7 bases. The CDR3 spans 16 residues. CDR1 and CDR2 from the germline V gene are MNHEY and SMNVEV (reference sequence). Losses at the gene ends were 5 bases for V and 1 base for J; bases not matched to a gene: 8. The chain's CDR3 is CASSAGQVSAKNIQYF. Here the CDR3 DNA reads TGTGCCAGCAGTGCCGGACAGGTTTCTGCCAAAAACATTCAGTACTTC.

This chain uses TRBV30 with TRBJ2-7; TRBD2 matches 7 bases. Trimming removed 0 bases from V and 3 bases from J; junction bases left unmatched: 8. The CDR3 totals 15 residues. CDR1 and CDR2 (germline): GTSNPN, SVGIG (reference sequence). This chain's CDR3 is CAWSVGLAVLYEQYF. CDR3 nucleotides: TGTGCCTGGAGTGTAGGGCTAGCGGTGCTCTACGAGCAGTACTTC.

V is TRBV19 and J is TRBJ1-1, with 10 bases lining up with TRBD1. J gave up 5 bases and V 5 bases, and 5 bases lay outside the gene matches. The CDR3 has 14 amino acids. From germline, CDR1 is LNHDA and CDR2 SQIVND (reference sequence). For the CDR3, the DNA is TGTGCCAGTAGTTCTGACAGGGGGCTTACTGAAGCTTTCTTT. Its translation is CASSSDRGLTEAFF.

The V and J genes are TRBV24-1 and TRBJ1-5, with TRBD1 matching over 7 bases. The junction had 5 bases not matched to a gene; V was cut back by 4 bases and J by 0 bases. CDR3 length: 16 amino acids. Per germline, CDR1 KGHDR and CDR2 SFDVKD. CDR3 nucleotides: TGTGCCACCAGTGACCCCAGGACAGGTAGCAATCAGCCCCAGCATTTT. Protein sequence: CATSDPRTGSNQPQHF.

This sequence joins TRBV24-1 and TRBJ1-2, with unresolved D. CDR1 is KGHDR and CDR2 is SFDVKD in the germline V gene. The CDR3 is made up of 13 amino acids. Deletions cut 4 bases from V and 1 base from J, with 6 bases between. The CDR3 region has the DNA TGTGCCACCAGTGAAAACTTTAACTATGGCTACACCTTC. Its protein is CATSENFNYGYTF.

This clone has just one count. The chain links TRBV5-1 to TRBJ2-1; D perhaps matches TRBD1 (6 bases). CDR3 length: 15 amino acids. Per germline, CDR1 SGHRS and CDR2 YFSETQ. V lost 6 bases, J lost 4 bases, and 17 bases lay in between. The CDR3 DNA reads TGCGCCAGCACCTCGGAAGGGGGAAGTTACAATGAGCAGTTCTTC. Residues: CASTSEGGSYNEQFF.

The J gene is TRBJ1-1, the V gene TRBV5-1, with a tentative D call TRBD1 (6 bases). Trimming pared 1 base from V and 0 bases from J, leaving 13 bases between. CDR1 SGHRS and CDR2 YFSETQ come from the germline V gene. The CDR3 runs to 16 residues. The CDR3 region has the DNA TGCGCCAGCAGCTTGTTTCAGGGGAGAATGAACACTGAAGCTTTCTTT. Translation: CASSLFQGRMNTEAFF.

The rearrangement joins TRBV3-1 (or the pseudogene TRBV3-2) to TRBJ2-5; 13 bases are shared with TRBD2. Germline loops: CDR1 LGHDT, CDR2 YNNKEL (reference sequence). This CDR3 is 17 amino acids long. Trimming cost V 5 bases and J 2 bases; bases outside gene matches: 8. The CDR3 sequence: CASSEGGTSGTQETQYF. In DNA, the CDR3 is TGTGCCAGCAGCGAAGGGGGGACTAGCGGGACACAAGAGACCCAGTACTTC.

The V and J genes are TRBV6-5 and TRBJ2-7; D possibly corresponds to TRBD1 (6 bases). Trimming pared 2 bases from V and 4 bases from J, leaving 15 bases between. The CDR3 consists of 15 residues. The germline gives CDR1 MNHEY, CDR2 SVGAGI. The CDR3 here is CASSYPGHPTYEQYF. CDR3 DNA sequence: TGTGCCAGCAGTTACCCGGGACATCCGACGTACGAGCAGTACTTC.

The chain couples TRBV7-9 to TRBJ2-2; unclear D gene. V lost 7 bases and J lost 1, with 13 bases in between. CDR3 length: 15 amino acids. In germline, CDR1 is SEHNR, CDR2 FQNEAQ (reference sequence). The DNA for the CDR3 is TGTGCCAGCACCAATAACCAGCGGAACACCGGGGAGCTGTTTTTT. This sequence encodes CASTNNQRNTGELFF.

The V gene is TRBV5-1, the J gene TRBJ2-7; 7 nucleotides align to TRBD2. V shed 0 bases, J shed 2 bases, and the junction held 2 bases outside the gene matches. CDR1 is SGHRS and CDR2 is YFSETQ in the germline V gene. This CDR3 has 14 residues. The CDR3 DNA follows: TGCGCCAGCAGCTTGGTGAGCGGGACCTACGAGCAGTACTTC. Protein sequence: CASSLVSGTYEQYF.

This sequence joins TRBV10-3 and TRBJ1-2; TRBD1 agrees at 7 bases. The length of the CDR3 is 14 residues. Trimming at V came to 6 bases and at J to 4 bases, leaving 8 bases not matched to a gene. Germline V gene sequence: CDR1 ENHRY, CDR2 SYGVKD. CDR3 nucleotides: TGTGCCATCAGGCGACAGGGAGAAGGCTATGGCTACACCTTC. Its protein is CAIRRQGEGYGYTF.

The rearrangement uses TRBV28 and TRBJ2-1; TRBD2 matches at 12 bases. Germline V gene lookup returns CDR1 MDHEN and CDR2 SYDVKM. CDR3 size: 16 residues. V gave up 1 base and J gave up 7 bases; unmatched junction bases: 5. The CDR3 nucleotides read TGTGCCAGCAGTTTATTGTGGACTAGCGGGACGAATGAGCAGTTCTTC. This translates into CASSLLWTSGTNEQFF.

This clone has a handful of counts. V gene TRBV6-1 combines with J gene TRBJ1-2; D unresolved. The V and J ends lost 3 bases and 3 bases respectively, with 5 bases between them. The CDR3 is 12 amino acids. From germline, CDR1 is MNHNS and CDR2 SASEGT. CDR3 DNA sequence: TGTGCCAGCAGTGACAGTTACTATGGCTACACCTTC. It specifies CASSDSYYGYTF.

This clone showed up just once. The chain links TRBV11-1 to TRBJ2-1; 7 bases are shared with TRBD2. This CDR3 comprises 15 residues. With V trimmed by 5 bases and J by 6 bases, 10 bases remained unmatched. From germline, CDR1 is SGHAT and CDR2 FQDESV (reference sequence). The CDR3 DNA reads as TGTGCCAGCAGCCCGAGGAGGACTAGTCTCAATGAGCAGTTCTTC. This encodes CASSPRRTSLNEQFF.